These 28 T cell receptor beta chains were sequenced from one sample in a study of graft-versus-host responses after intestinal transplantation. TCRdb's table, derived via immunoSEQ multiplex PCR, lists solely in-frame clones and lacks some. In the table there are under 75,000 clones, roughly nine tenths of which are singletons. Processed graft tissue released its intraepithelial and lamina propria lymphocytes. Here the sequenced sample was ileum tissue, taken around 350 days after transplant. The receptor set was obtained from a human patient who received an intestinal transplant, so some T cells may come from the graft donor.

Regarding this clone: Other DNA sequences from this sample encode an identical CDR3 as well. CDR3 protein: CASSLGGQGGYGYTF. The CDR3 nucleotides read TGTGCCAGCAGCTTAGGGGGACAGGGGGGATATGGCTACACCTTC. This chain links TRBV7-9 with TRBJ1-2, with 11 bases identical to TRBD1. From germline, CDR1 is SEHNR and CDR2 FQNEAQ (reference sequence). The CDR3 has 15 residues. V was pared by 1 base and J by 5 bases, with 3 bases of the junction left unmatched.

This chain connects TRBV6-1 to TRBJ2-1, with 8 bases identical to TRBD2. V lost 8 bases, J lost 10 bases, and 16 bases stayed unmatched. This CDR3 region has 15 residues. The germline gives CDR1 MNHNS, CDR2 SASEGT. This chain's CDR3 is CASFYESWASGEQFF. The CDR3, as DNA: TGTGCCAGCTTCTACGAGAGTTGGGCTAGCGGGGAGCAGTTCTTC.

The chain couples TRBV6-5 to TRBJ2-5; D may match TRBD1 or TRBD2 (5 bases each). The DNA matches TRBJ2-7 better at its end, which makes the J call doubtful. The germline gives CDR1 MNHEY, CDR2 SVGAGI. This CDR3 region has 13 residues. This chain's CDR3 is CASTFGATYEQYF. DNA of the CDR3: TGTGCCAGCACCTTCGGGGCAACCTACGAGCAGTACTTC.

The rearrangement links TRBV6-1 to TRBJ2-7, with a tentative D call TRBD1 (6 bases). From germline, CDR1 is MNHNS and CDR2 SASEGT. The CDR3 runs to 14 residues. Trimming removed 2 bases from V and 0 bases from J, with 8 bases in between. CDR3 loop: CASSEQGISYEQYF. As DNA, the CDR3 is TGTGCCAGCAGTGAACAGGGGATCTCCTACGAGCAGTACTTC.

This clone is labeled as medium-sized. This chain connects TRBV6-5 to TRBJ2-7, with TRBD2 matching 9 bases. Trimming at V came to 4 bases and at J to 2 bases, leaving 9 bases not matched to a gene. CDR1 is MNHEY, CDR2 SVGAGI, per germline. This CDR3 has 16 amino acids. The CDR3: CASSLSERGATYEQYF. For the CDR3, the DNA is TGTGCCAGCAGTTTATCAGAGCGGGGGGCCACCTACGAGCAGTACTTC.

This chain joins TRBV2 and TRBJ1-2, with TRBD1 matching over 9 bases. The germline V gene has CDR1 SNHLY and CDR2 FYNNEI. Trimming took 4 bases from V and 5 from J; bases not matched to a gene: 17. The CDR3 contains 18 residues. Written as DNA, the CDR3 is TGTGCCAGCAGTGTATCTTTTAAAACTCCCGGGACAGGGTATGGCTACACCTTC. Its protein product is CASSVSFKTPGTGYGYTF.

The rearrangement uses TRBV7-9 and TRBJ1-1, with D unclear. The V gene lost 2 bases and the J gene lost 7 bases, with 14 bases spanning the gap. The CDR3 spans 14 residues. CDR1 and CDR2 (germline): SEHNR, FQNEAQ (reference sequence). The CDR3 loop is CASSLRQAEDEAFF. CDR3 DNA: TGTGCCAGCAGCTTAAGGCAGGCGGAGGATGAAGCTTTCTTT.

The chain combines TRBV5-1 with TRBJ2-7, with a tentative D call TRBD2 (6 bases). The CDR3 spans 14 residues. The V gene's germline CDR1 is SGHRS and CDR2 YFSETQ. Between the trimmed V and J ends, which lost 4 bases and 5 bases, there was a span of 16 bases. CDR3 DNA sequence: TGCGCCAGCAGCCTAGGGACTGAAATCGACGAGCAGTACTTC. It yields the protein CASSLGTEIDEQYF.

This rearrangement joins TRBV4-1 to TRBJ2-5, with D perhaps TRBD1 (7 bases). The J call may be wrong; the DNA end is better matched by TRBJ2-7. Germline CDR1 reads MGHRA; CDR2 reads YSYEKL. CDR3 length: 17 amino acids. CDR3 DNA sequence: TGCGCCAGCAGCCAAAGGGGGGTCCGGGACAGCTCCTACGAGCAGTACTTC. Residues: CASSQRGVRDSSYEQYF.

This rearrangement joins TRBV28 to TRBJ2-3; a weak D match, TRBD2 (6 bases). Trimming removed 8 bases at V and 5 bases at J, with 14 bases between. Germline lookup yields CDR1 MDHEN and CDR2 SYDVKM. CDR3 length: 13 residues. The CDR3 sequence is CASSLSGVDTQYF. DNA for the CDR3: TGTGCCAGCTCCCTTAGCGGCGTAGATACGCAGTATTTT.

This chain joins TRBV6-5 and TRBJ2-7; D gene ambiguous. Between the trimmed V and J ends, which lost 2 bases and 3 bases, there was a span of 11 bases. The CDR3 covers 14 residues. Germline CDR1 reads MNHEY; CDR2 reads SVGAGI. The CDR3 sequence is CASSYGPYHYEQYF. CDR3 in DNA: TGTGCCAGCAGTTACGGGCCCTACCACTACGAGCAGTACTTC.

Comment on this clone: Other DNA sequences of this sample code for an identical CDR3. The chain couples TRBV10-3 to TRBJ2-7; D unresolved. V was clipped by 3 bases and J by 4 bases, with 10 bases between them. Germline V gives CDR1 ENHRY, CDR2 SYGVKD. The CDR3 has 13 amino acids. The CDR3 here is CAISEGFPYEQYF. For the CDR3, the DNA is TGTGCCATCAGTGAAGGGTTCCCTTACGAGCAGTACTTC.

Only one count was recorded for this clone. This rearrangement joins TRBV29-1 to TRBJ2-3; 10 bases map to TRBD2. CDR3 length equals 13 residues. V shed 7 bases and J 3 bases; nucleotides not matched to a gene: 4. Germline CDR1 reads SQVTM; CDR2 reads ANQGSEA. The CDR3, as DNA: TGCAGCGATCAGCGGGAGGGTACAGATACGCAGTATTTT. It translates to CSDQREGTDTQYF.

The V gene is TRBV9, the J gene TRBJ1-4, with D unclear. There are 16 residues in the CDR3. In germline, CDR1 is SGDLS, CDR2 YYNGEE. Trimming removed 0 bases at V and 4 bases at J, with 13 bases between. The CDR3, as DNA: TGTGCCAGCAGCGTAGGGGAGGGCACCCTTAATGAAAAACTGTTTTTT. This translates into CASSVGEGTLNEKLFF.

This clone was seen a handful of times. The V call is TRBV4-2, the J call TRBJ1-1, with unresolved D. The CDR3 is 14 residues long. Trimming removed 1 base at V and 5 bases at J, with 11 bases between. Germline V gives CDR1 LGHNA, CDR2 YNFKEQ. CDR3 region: CASSQGQRGTEAFF. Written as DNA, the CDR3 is TGTGCCAGCAGCCAAGGCCAACGAGGAACTGAAGCTTTCTTT.

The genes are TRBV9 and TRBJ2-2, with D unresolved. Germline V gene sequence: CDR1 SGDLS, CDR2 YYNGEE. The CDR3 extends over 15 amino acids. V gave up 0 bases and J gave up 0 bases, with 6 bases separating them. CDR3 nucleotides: TGTGCCAGCAGCGTAGGCGCAGCGAACACCGGGGAGCTGTTTTTT. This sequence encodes CASSVGAANTGELFF.

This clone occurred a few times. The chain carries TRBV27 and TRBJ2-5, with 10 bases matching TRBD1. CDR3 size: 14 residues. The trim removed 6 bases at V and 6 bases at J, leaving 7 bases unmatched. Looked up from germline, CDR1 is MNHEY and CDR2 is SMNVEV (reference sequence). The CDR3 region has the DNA TGTGCCAGCAGATCTGGACAGGGGGTGAAGACCCAGTACTTC. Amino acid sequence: CASRSGQGVKTQYF.

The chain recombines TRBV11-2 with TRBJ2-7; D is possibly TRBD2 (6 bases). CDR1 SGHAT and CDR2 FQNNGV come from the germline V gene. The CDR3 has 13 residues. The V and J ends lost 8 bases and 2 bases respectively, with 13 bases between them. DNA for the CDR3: TGTGCCAGCTCTGGCGGGGAAACCTACGAGCAGTACTTC. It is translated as CASSGGETYEQYF.

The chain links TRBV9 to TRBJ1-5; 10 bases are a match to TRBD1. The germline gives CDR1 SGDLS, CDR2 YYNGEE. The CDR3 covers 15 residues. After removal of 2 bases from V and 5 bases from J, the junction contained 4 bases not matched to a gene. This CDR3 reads CASSVGGQGDQPQHF. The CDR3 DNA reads TGTGCCAGCAGCGTGGGTGGACAGGGGGATCAGCCCCAGCATTTT.

This CDR3 is CASSQVARRLYGYTF. The DNA of the CDR3 is TGCGCCAGCAGCCAAGTGGCAAGGAGACTCTATGGCTACACCTTC. The chain links TRBV4-1 to TRBJ1-2; D uncertain. The CDR3 has 15 residues. V was cut by 1 base and J by 4 bases, with 13 bases left in between. The germline V gene encodes CDR1 MGHRA and CDR2 YSYEKL.

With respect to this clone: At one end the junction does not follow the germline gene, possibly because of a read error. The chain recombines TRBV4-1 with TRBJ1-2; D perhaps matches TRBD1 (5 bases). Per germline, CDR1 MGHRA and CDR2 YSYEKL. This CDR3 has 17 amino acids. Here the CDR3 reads CASRANRVAGTNYGYTF. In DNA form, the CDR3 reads TGCGCAAGCAGAGCCAATCGGGTGGCAGGGACGAACTATGGCTACACCTTC.

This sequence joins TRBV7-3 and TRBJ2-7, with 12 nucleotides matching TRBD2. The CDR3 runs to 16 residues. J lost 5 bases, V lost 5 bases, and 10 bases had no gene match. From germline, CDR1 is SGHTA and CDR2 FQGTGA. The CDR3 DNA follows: TGTGCCAGCAGCCAGTTCGGACTAGCGGGAATGGACGAGCAGTACTTC. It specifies CASSQFGLAGMDEQYF.

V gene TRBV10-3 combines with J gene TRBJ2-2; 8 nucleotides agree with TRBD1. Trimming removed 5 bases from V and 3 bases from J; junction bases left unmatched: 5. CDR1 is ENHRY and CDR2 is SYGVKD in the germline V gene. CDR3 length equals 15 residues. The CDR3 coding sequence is TGTGCCATCAGTAACAGGGGGTCAGACACCGGGGAGCTGTTTTTT. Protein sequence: CAISNRGSDTGELFF.

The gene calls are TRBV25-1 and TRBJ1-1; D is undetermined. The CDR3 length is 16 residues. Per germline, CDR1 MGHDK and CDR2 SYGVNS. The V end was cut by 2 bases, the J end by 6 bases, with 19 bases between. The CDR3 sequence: CASSEIGEESSPEAFF. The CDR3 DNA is TGTGCCAGCAGTGAAATCGGGGAGGAATCCTCCCCTGAAGCTTTCTTT.

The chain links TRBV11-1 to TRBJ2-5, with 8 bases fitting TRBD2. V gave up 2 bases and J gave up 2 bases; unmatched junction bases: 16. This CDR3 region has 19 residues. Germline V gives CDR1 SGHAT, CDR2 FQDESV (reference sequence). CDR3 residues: CASSLNGGGPPWKQETQYF. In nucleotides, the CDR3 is TGTGCCAGCAGCTTAAACGGCGGGGGGCCCCCGTGGAAACAAGAGACCCAGTACTTC.

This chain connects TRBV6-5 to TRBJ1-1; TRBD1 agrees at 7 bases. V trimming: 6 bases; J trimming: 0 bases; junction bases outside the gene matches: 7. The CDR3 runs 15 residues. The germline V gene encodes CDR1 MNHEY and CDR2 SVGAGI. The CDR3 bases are TGTGCCAGCAGAGACGGACAGGCATTGAACACTGAAGCTTTCTTT. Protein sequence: CASRDGQALNTEAFF.

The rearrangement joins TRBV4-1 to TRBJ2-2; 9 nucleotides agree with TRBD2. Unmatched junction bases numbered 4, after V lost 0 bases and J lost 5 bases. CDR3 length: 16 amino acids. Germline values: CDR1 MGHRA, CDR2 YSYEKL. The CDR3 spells CASSQEGTSWTGELFF. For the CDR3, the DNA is TGCGCCAGCAGCCAAGAGGGGACTAGCTGGACCGGGGAGCTGTTTTTT.

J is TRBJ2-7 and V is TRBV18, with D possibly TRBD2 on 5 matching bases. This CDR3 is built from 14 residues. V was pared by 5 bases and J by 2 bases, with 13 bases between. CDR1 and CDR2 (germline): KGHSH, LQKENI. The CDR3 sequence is CASSSRAVPYEQYF. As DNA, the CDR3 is TGTGCCAGCTCATCCCGAGCGGTCCCCTACGAGCAGTACTTC.